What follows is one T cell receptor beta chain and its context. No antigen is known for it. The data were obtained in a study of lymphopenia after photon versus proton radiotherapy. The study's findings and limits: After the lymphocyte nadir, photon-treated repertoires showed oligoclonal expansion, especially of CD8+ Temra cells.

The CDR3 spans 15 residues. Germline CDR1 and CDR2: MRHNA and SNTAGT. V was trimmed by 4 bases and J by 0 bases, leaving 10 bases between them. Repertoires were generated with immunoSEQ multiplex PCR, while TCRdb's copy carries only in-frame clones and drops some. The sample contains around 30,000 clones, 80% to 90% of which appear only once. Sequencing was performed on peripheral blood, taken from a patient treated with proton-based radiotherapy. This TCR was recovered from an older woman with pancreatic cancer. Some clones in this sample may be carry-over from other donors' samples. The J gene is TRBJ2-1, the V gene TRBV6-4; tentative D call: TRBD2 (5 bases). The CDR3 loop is CASSVEGSSYNEQFF. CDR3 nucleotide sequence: TGTGCCAGCAGTGTCGAGGGAAGCTCCTACAATGAGCAGTTCTTC.